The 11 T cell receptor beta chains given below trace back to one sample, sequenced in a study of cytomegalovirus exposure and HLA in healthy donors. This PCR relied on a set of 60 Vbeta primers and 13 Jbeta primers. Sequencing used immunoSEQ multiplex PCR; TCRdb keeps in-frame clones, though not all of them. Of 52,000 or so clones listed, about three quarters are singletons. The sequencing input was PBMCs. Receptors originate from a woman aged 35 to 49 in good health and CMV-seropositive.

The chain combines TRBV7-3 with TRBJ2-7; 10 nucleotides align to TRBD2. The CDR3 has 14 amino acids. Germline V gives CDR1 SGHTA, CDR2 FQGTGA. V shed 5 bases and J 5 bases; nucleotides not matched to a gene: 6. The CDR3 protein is CASSRSGGANEQYF. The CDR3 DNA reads TGTGCCAGCAGCCGCAGCGGGGGGGCCAACGAGCAGTACTTC.

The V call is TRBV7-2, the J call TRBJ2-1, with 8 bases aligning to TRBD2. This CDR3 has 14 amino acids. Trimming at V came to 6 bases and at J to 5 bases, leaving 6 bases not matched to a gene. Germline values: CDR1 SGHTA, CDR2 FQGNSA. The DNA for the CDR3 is TGTGCCAGCAGAGACGCGGGGGGCCACAATGAGCAGTTCTTC. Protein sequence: CASRDAGGHNEQFF.

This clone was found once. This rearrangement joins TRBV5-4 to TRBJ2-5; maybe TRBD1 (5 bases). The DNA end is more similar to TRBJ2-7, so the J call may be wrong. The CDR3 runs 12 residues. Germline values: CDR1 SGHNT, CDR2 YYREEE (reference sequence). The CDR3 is CASSWQGDEQYF. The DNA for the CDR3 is TGTGCCAGCAGCTGGCAGGGCGACGAGCAGTACTTC.

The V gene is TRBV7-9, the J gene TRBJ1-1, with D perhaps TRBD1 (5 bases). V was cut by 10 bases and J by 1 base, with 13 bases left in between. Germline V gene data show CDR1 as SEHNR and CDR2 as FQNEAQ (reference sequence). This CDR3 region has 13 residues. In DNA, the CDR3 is TGTGCCACACAGAAGACAGAGAACACTGAAGCTTTCTTT. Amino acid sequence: CATQKTENTEAFF.

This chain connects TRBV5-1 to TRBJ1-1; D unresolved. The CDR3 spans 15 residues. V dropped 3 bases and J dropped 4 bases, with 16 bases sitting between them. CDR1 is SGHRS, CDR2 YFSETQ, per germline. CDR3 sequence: CASSYGITSGTEAFF. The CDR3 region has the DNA TGCGCCAGCAGCTACGGAATAACTTCGGGCACTGAAGCTTTCTTT. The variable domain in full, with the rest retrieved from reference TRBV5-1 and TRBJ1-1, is KAGVTQTPRYLIKTRGQQVTLSCSPISGHRSVSWYQQTPGQGLQFLFEYFSETQRNKGNFPGRFSGRQFSNSRSEMNVSTLELGDSALYLCASSYGITSGTEAFFGQGTRLTVV.

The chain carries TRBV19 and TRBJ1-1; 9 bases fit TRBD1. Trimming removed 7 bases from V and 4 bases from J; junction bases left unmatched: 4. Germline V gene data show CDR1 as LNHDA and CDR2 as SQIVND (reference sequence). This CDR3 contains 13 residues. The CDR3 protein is CASTRDRVTEAFF. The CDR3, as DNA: TGTGCCAGTACCAGGGACAGGGTCACTGAAGCTTTCTTT. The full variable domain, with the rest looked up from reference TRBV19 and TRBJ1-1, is DGGITQSPKYLFRKEGQNVTLSCEQNLNHDAMYWYRQDPGQGLRLIYYSQIVNDFQKGDIAEGYSVSREKKESFPLTVTSAQKNPTAFYLCASTRDRVTEAFFGQGTRLTVV.

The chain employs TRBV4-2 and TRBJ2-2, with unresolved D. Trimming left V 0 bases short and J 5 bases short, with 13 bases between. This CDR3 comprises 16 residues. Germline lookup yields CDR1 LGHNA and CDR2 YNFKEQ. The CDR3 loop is CASSQESVERTGELFF. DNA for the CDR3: TGTGCCAGCAGCCAAGAGAGTGTGGAGCGTACCGGGGAGCTGTTTTTT.

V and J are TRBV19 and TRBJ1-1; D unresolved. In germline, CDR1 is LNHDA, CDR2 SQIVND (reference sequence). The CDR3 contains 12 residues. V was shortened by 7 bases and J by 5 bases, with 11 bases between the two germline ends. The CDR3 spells CASTSGVTEAFF. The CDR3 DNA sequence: TGTGCCAGTACATCCGGGGTGACTGAAGCTTTCTTT.

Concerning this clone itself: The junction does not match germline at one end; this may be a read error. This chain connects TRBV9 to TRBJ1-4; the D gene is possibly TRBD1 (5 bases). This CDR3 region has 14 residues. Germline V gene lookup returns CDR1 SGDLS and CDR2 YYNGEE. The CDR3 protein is CVSSVGQGNEKLFF. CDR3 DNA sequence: TGTGTCAGCAGCGTTGGGCAGGGCAATGAAAAACTGTTTTTT.

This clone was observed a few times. The CDR3 region is CASSPDLTGKGTEAFF. As DNA, the CDR3 is TGCGCCAGCAGTCCTGATCTAACAGGGAAGGGCACTGAAGCTTTCTTT. The rearrangement joins TRBV5-1 to TRBJ1-1, with D possibly being TRBD1 (6 bases). Germline-derived CDR1 and CDR2 are SGHRS and YFSETQ. Trimming cost V 5 bases and J 4 bases, with 21 bases left between them. The CDR3 extends over 16 amino acids.

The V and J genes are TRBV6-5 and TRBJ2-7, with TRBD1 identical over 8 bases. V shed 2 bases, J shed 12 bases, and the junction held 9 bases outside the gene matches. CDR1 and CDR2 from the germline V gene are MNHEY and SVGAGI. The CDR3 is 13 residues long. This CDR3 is CASSYARTGPSYF. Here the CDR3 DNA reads TGTGCCAGCAGTTACGCCCGGACAGGGCCTTCGTACTTC.